The entry below describes one T cell receptor beta chain. This clonotype showed up many times. Its antigen has not been determined. No base-level quality is on record; no much larger clone is a single base apart. Explained via the paper, the time point label denotes: longitudinal time-point 2. Libraries from unsorted PBMCs were made from 2 million PBMCs kept in RNAlater at -80 degrees C until RNA extraction. Peripheral blood underwent Ficoll-Hypaque density gradient centrifugation to isolate PBMCs, which were then cryopreserved in liquid nitrogen. This sample was taken from a study of neurological immune-mediated disorders (dated by TCRdb to about 2019). With regard to the full study: Peripheral blood TCR-beta repertoires from HTLV-I-associated myelopathy (HAM/TSP) patients, multiple sclerosis patients and healthy controls were compared by UMI-based sequencing. Longitudinal HAM/TSP and healthy donors were sampled at 3 time-points each (roughly 3-45 month intervals). Of the 68 subjects in the cohort, about 15 were HAM/TSP patients, around 35 were multiple sclerosis patients, and some 20 were healthy controls. The roughly 99 TCR-beta libraries covered PBMC samples along with longitudinal samples, technical triplicates, and paired sorted CD4+ and CD8+ T-cell subsets. Study-level results and caveats: Expanded clones from different subjects shared no identical CDR3 amino acid sequences, which suggests that TCR-beta repertoires were private in all groups. TCR clonal expansion was greatest in HAM/TSP patients and smallest in MS patients, who ranked below even healthy controls.

cDNA synthesis used template-switch 5'RACE with a primer carrying a 10-nucleotide random unique molecular identifier tagging each TCR transcript. Every sequencing run yielded over 160 million TCR-beta sequences covering 15-18 subjects. The RNeasy kit was used to extract total RNA. TCR-beta VDJ regions were amplified with primers for the TCR constant region and the 5'RACE anchor, using the KAPA Real-time Library Amplification kit. Sample indexes and Illumina adaptors were added in a first PCR, and a second PCR then increased library yield. After purification with Ampure beads, the TCR product of roughly 650 bp was size-selected on a 2% E-gel SizeSelection system. Before pooling, libraries had their quality checked on a Bioanalyzer, their concentration measured with Qubit, and their quantity determined with the Kapa Library Quantification kit. Paired-end 2 x 150 bp sequencing of the libraries was performed on an Illumina HiSeq 2500. To increase sequence diversity, about 25-31% phiX was spiked into each library pool. For the original study's pipeline: Quality-filtered reads were processed with the UMI-based MiGEC pipeline, which removed over 80% of raw TCR sequences during error correction. VDJ genes were aligned to IMGT germline references, and clonotypes were defined by unique CDR3 amino acid sequence plus V-J genes. VDJtools evaluated clonal expansion, Shannon diversity and CDR3 relatedness (CalcPairwiseDistances, ClusterSamples); CLCbio workbench built phylogenetic trees. Expanded clones were defined as having at least 8 unique UMIs, based on coefficient-of-variation modelling across technical triplicates. TCRdb took the public reads, trimmed them with fastp at Q25, ran MiXCR for clone calling and kept in-frame beta chains. Rows are unified per CDR3 protein, each entry keeping the most common DNA and genes. TCRdb's processing, not the authors' own work, is the source of the V and J calls. The sample table lists under 100,000 distinct CDR3 sequences, 13% of them with a count of one. Approximately 4.5% of the sample rests with the top ten.

This TCR came from a female donor with HTLV-1-associated myelopathy (HAM/TSP). Sequenced input: PBMCs.

The CDR3 reads as follows: CASSSGTGLAGEDTQYF. The sequenced DNA: TGTGCCAGCAGTTCGGGTACGGGACTAGCGGGGGAAGATACGCAGTATTTT. The receptor chain draws on TRBV12-3 or TRBV12-4 and TRBJ2-3; a stretch of 14 junction bases matches TRBD2. The CDR3 runs 17 amino acids, cysteine and phenylalanine included. The retained sequence is limited to the CDR3, 51 bases, with the frame set at the first base. Clipping removes 4 bases from V and 5 bases from J, with 8 as the unmatched junction base count.